Listed here are 10 T cell receptor beta chains from one sample, sequenced in a study of post-analysis software for immune sequencing data. Whole-study findings and limits: Roughly five TRBV segments appeared more often in patients than in controls, and TRBV5-6, TRBV5-1 and TRBV20-1 were among these.

Their target antigens are unknown. Unique molecular identifiers were present in the TCR beta cDNA libraries. A single record per CDR3 protein comes from TCRdb applying MiXCR to the PCR reads. This sample has over 300,000 distinct CDR3 sequences, with less than 35% found just once. The sequencing input was blood. These receptors were obtained from a girl aged 5 to 17 with multiple sclerosis.

In nucleotides, the CDR3 is TGTGCCAGCAGAGAAGGCGGACTGACAGCGGCGCGGGAGCAGTACTTC. Translation gives CASREGGLTAAREQYF. This chain joins TRBV28 and TRBJ2-5; 7 positions match TRBD2. This CDR3 comprises 16 residues. With 6 bases clipped from V and 11 bases from J, the junction kept 21 bases outside the gene matches. Germline V gene data show CDR1 as MDHEN and CDR2 as SYDVKM.

The rearrangement links TRBV20-1 to TRBJ2-7, with 9 nucleotides matching TRBD2. CDR3 length: 15 amino acids. Trimming cost V 3 bases and J 7 bases; bases outside gene matches: 13. The germline gives CDR1 DFQATT, CDR2 SNEGSKA (reference sequence). Written as DNA, the CDR3 is TGCAGTGCTAGGACCGAGCGGGGGGCGTTCCTGGAGCAGTACTTC. The encoded protein is CSARTERGAFLEQYF.

The chain recombines TRBV5-1 with TRBJ2-1; 8 bases are a match to TRBD2. The CDR3 sequence is 16 residues long. The germline V gene encodes CDR1 SGHRS and CDR2 YFSETQ. The ends lost 0 bases at V and 4 bases at J; junction bases unmatched: 6. CDR3 in amino acids: CASSLAGLALYNEQFF. The CDR3 DNA is TGCGCCAGCAGCTTGGCTGGACTAGCTCTTTACAATGAGCAGTTCTTC.

V is TRBV4-2 and J is TRBJ2-1; the D call may be TRBD1 or TRBD2 (6 bases each). Looked up from germline, CDR1 is LGHNA and CDR2 is YNFKEQ. V lost 3 bases and J 4 bases, leaving 22 bases between the germline ends. This CDR3 contains 18 residues. The chain's CDR3 is CASSQSSGAPGTYNEQFF. The CDR3 nucleotides read TGTGCCAGCAGCCAGTCCTCGGGGGCCCCCGGGACGTACAATGAGCAGTTCTTC.

This clonotype occurred a few times. This chain connects TRBV7-9 to TRBJ2-7, with a possible D match to TRBD1 (5 bases). The J call may be wrong; the DNA end is better matched by TRBJ2-5. The CDR3 covers 15 residues. Germline loops: CDR1 SEHNR, CDR2 FQNEAQ (reference sequence). As DNA, the CDR3 is TGTGCCAGCAGCCTGCCGACAGTTAGAGGAGAGACCCAGTACTTC. Translating it yields CASSLPTVRGETQYF.

The chain combines TRBV20-1 with TRBJ2-2; TRBD1 matches at 7 bases. Germline loops: CDR1 DFQATT, CDR2 SNEGSKA (reference sequence). V was pared by 6 bases and J by 8 bases, with 6 bases of the junction left unmatched. This CDR3 is 12 amino acids long. The CDR3 spells CSAPQGDGELFF. DNA of the CDR3: TGCAGTGCCCCCCAGGGGGATGGGGAGCTGTTTTTT.

The rearrangement uses TRBV6-5 and TRBJ2-1; D assignment may be TRBD1 or TRBD2 (5 bases each). Germline V gene lookup returns CDR1 MNHEY and CDR2 SVGAGI. Trimming took off 0 bases at V and 8 bases at J, with 5 bases between the two ends. CDR3 length equals 12 residues. CDR3 amino acids: CASSYSGDEQFF. As DNA, the CDR3 is TGTGCCAGCAGTTACTCGGGGGATGAGCAGTTCTTC.

This clonotype was counted a few times. This chain uses TRBV7-3 with TRBJ2-1; D is possibly TRBD2 (6 bases). This CDR3 region has 15 residues. V gave up 5 bases and J gave up 7 bases, with 18 bases separating them. CDR1 and CDR2 from the germline V gene are SGHTA and FQGTGA. The CDR3 DNA reads TGTGCCAGCAGCCTGGACTCGTCCGGGGGAAATGAGCAGTTCTTC. Translating gives CASSLDSSGGNEQFF.

This clonotype was picked up a small number of times. The J gene is TRBJ2-7, the V gene TRBV7-2; TRBD2 agrees at 10 bases. Germline V gives CDR1 SGHTA, CDR2 FQGNSA. V shed 0 bases and J 6 bases; nucleotides not matched to a gene: 11. The CDR3 spans 17 residues. The CDR3 spells CASSLAGVGLAGVEQYF. The CDR3 DNA reads as TGTGCCAGCAGCTTAGCGGGCGTCGGGCTAGCGGGGGTCGAGCAGTACTTC.

The rearrangement joins TRBV7-9 to TRBJ1-1; D might be TRBD1 (5 bases). Trimming shortened V by 5 bases and J by 4 bases, and 11 bases separated the two germline ends. The CDR3 has 13 amino acids. Germline values: CDR1 SEHNR, CDR2 FQNEAQ (reference sequence). CDR3 in DNA: TGTGCCAGCAGCCCTCCGGGGACCACTGAAGCTTTCTTT. It encodes CASSPPGTTEAFF.